This passage covers 23 T cell receptor beta chains from one sample sequenced in a study of blood T cell repertoires in COVID-19. The protocol was immunoSEQ multiplex PCR, while the TCRdb copy is restricted to in-frame clones and leaves out a portion. The table has a few hundred thousand clones, over 85% seen once. The specimen was PBMCs or T cells enriched from blood (not recorded which). The receptor set was obtained from a woman in her fifties or sixties who had recovered from COVID-19.

CDR3 nucleotides: TGTGCCAGCAGCTTACAAGTTCCGGGGTTTAATGAAAAACTGTTTTTT. As protein: CASSLQVPGFNEKLFF. The rearrangement uses TRBV7-8 and TRBJ1-4, with D hard to call. V gave up 2 bases and J gave up 4 bases, with 14 bases separating them. The CDR3 has 16 residues. Germline CDR1 and CDR2: SGHVS and FQNEAQ.

V usage is TRBV27 and J usage is TRBJ2-7; D perhaps matches TRBD2 (7 bases). The CDR3 has 13 residues. Trimming pared 8 bases from V and 3 bases from J, leaving 14 bases between. Germline V CDR1 and CDR2: MNHEY, SMNVEV (reference sequence). The CDR3 here is CASQGGGYYEQYF. CDR3 nucleotides: TGTGCCAGCCAAGGGGGGGGTTACTACGAGCAGTACTTC.

This chain links TRBV27 with TRBJ2-4, with TRBD1 matching 10 bases. The V segment lost 5 bases and the J segment 0 bases; nucleotides outside the gene matches: 7. CDR1 is MNHEY and CDR2 is SMNVEV in the germline V gene (reference sequence). The CDR3 spans 17 residues. The CDR3 bases are TGTGCCAGCAGTCCTGGACAGGGGGGAATAGCCAAAAACATTCAGTACTTC. Its protein is CASSPGQGGIAKNIQYF.

This chain joins TRBV7-2 and TRBJ2-7; TRBD1 might be the D (6 bases). Deletions cut 5 bases from V and 6 bases from J, with 20 bases between. The CDR3 totals 15 residues. CDR1 is SGHTA, CDR2 FQGNSA, per germline. The CDR3 DNA sequence: TGTGCCAGCAGCCACGGACAGACGATCTCTCTCGAGCAGTACTTC. This translates into CASSHGQTISLEQYF.

This chain links TRBV20-1 with TRBJ1-5, with a weak D call TRBD1 (6 bases). This CDR3 is built from 17 residues. The V end lost 3 bases, the J end lost 2 bases, and 20 bases lay between the germline ends. Germline CDR1 and CDR2: DFQATT and SNEGSKA (reference sequence). CDR3 nucleotides: TGCAGTGCTAGTTTTCTGGGCAGGGGATCGGGCAATCAGCCCCAGCATTTT. It translates to CSASFLGRGSGNQPQHF.

The rearrangement uses TRBV27 and TRBJ2-1; perhaps TRBD2 as D (6 bases). In germline, CDR1 is MNHEY, CDR2 SMNVEV (reference sequence). The CDR3 is 14 residues long. V gave up 8 bases and J gave up 0 bases, with 11 bases separating them. The CDR3 DNA reads TGTGCCAGCCATCTAGCGTCCTCCTACAATGAGCAGTTCTTC. It is translated as CASHLASSYNEQFF.

This clone was detected once. The chain employs TRBV28 and TRBJ1-5, with D possibly being TRBD1 (6 bases). Between the trimmed V and J ends, which lost 10 bases and 3 bases, there was a span of 10 bases. CDR3 length: 12 residues. CDR1 and CDR2 from the germline V gene are MDHEN and SYDVKM. For the CDR3, the DNA is TGTGCCATGGGACAAAACAATCAGCCCCAGCATTTT. This encodes CAMGQNNQPQHF.

The V gene is TRBV28, the J gene TRBJ2-7; D is possibly TRBD1 (6 bases). The CDR3 spans 14 residues. V lost 5 bases and J lost 1, with 12 bases in between. The germline V gene encodes CDR1 MDHEN and CDR2 SYDVKM. The CDR3 here is CASSIVRGSYEQYF. The CDR3 nucleotides are TGTGCCAGCAGTATAGTTAGGGGGTCCTACGAGCAGTACTTC.

V usage is TRBV10-1 and J usage is TRBJ2-3; TRBD2 aligns across 11 bases. The CDR3 spans 13 residues. J gave up 8 bases and V 4 bases, and 2 bases lay outside the gene matches. Germline CDR1 and CDR2: WNHNN and SYGVQD (reference sequence). The CDR3 spells CASSGLAGSTQYF. The CDR3 nucleotides are TGCGCCAGCAGTGGACTAGCGGGAAGTACGCAGTATTTT.

V gene TRBV19 combines with J gene TRBJ2-1, with 10 bases identical to TRBD2. In germline, CDR1 is LNHDA, CDR2 SQIVND (reference sequence). Losses at the gene ends were 7 bases for V and 4 bases for J; bases not matched to a gene: 10. The CDR3 extends over 16 amino acids. CDR3 residues: CASTETGTSVYNEQFF. The CDR3 coding sequence is TGTGCCAGTACCGAAACCGGGACTAGCGTGTACAATGAGCAGTTCTTC.

This chain links TRBV7-9 with TRBJ2-1, with 8 nucleotides matching TRBD1. Germline V lookup: CDR1 SEHNR, CDR2 FQNEAQ (reference sequence). The V segment lost 9 bases and the J segment 10 bases; nucleotides outside the gene matches: 11. CDR3 size: 13 residues. CDR3 in amino acids: CASRQGPHGEQFF. In DNA form, the CDR3 reads TGTGCCAGTCGACAGGGGCCCCATGGGGAGCAGTTCTTC.

The rearrangement uses TRBV10-2 and TRBJ2-3, with a weak D call TRBD1 (6 bases). V was trimmed by 0 bases and J by 3 bases, leaving 13 bases between them. The CDR3 contains 16 residues. CDR1 is WSHSY and CDR2 is SAAADI in the germline V gene. CDR3 DNA sequence: TGCGCCAGCAGTGAGTCGGCCAGGGGTAGGACAGATACGCAGTATTTT. Its protein product is CASSESARGRTDTQYF.

Turning to this clone: The same CDR3 can be traced to other DNA sequences in this sample. The chain carries TRBV27 and TRBJ1-5; D is unclear. Trimming took off 3 bases at V and 0 bases at J, with 3 bases between the two ends. CDR3 length: 13 residues. Germline V gene data show CDR1 as MNHEY and CDR2 as SMNVEV (reference sequence). Here the CDR3 reads CASSFLSNQPQHF. The CDR3 DNA sequence: TGTGCCAGCAGTTTCCTTAGCAATCAGCCCCAGCATTTT.

The chain joins TRBV11-1 to TRBJ1-6; 9 nucleotides line up with TRBD1. This CDR3 is built from 14 residues. With V trimmed by 3 bases and J by 9 bases, 3 bases remained unmatched. Germline lookup yields CDR1 SGHAT and CDR2 FQDESV (reference sequence). CDR3 nucleotides: TGTGCCAGCAGCTTGCAGACAGGGGGTTCACCCCTCCACTTT. Its translation: CASSLQTGGSPLHF.

V usage is TRBV5-1 and J usage is TRBJ2-3, with D perhaps matching TRBD2 (5 bases). This CDR3 contains 13 residues. V gave up 4 bases and J gave up 3 bases, with 9 bases separating them. CDR1 and CDR2 from the germline V gene are SGHRS and YFSETQ. CDR3 nucleotides: TGCGCCAGCAGCCCAACGGGGACAGATACGCAGTATTTT. Amino acid sequence: CASSPTGTDTQYF.

This chain uses TRBV12-3 or TRBV12-4 with TRBJ1-2, with D tentatively TRBD1 (5 bases). V dropped 4 bases and J dropped 8 bases, with 14 bases sitting between them. The CDR3 contains 13 residues. CDR3 sequence (DNA): TGTGCCAGCAGTTCTCAGGGCAGAGGAGGCTACACCTTC. The encoded protein is CASSSQGRGGYTF.

J is TRBJ1-2 and V is TRBV18; TRBD1 might be the D (5 bases). V dropped 0 bases and J dropped 3 bases, with 11 bases sitting between them. Germline CDR1 reads KGHSH; CDR2 reads LQKENI. This CDR3 contains 15 residues. CDR3 region: CASSPPVGADYGYTF. For the CDR3, the DNA is TGTGCCAGCTCACCACCCGTAGGGGCCGACTATGGCTACACCTTC.

The rearrangement uses TRBV11-3 and TRBJ1-2, with 8 bases aligning to TRBD1. The germline V gene has CDR1 SGHNT and CDR2 YENEEA. The CDR3 extends over 12 amino acids. With V trimmed by 5 bases and J by 6 bases, 2 bases remained unmatched. The CDR3 bases are TGTGCCAGCAGCCGGGACAGGAATGGCTACACCTTC. It codes for CASSRDRNGYTF.

The gene calls are TRBV5-1 and TRBJ1-1, with D uncertain. The V end was cut by 0 bases, the J end by 0 bases, with 6 bases between. This CDR3 has 14 residues. The germline CDR1 and CDR2 sequences are SGHRS and YFSETQ. This CDR3 is CASSLGELNTEAFF. CDR3 bases: TGCGCCAGCAGCTTGGGAGAATTGAACACTGAAGCTTTCTTT.

The rearrangement links TRBV7-9 to TRBJ1-5; TRBD1 matches 8 bases. Trimming took 4 bases from V and 5 from J; bases not matched to a gene: 7. The CDR3 consists of 15 residues. Germline V gene sequence: CDR1 SEHNR, CDR2 FQNEAQ (reference sequence). The CDR3 spells CASSYGQGGDQPQHF. DNA for the CDR3: TGTGCCAGCAGCTACGGACAGGGAGGGGATCAGCCCCAGCATTTT.

The chain is built from TRBV28 and TRBJ2-7, with 9 bases aligning to TRBD1. This CDR3 contains 14 residues. In germline, CDR1 is MDHEN, CDR2 SYDVKM. V shed 4 bases, J shed 3 bases, and the junction held 4 bases outside the gene matches. Here the CDR3 DNA reads TGTGCCAGCAGTTCGGGACAGGGTCACTACGAGCAGTACTTC. Its translation: CASSSGQGHYEQYF.

The count of this clone is one. This chain links TRBV7-9 with TRBJ2-7, with D perhaps TRBD1 (5 bases). Germline V gene sequence: CDR1 SEHNR, CDR2 FQNEAQ (reference sequence). V lost 8 bases, J lost 3 bases, and 17 bases lay in between. The CDR3 spans 14 residues. CDR3 in amino acids: CASFPQGVSYEQYF. CDR3 coding DNA: TGTGCCAGCTTCCCCCAAGGGGTTAGCTACGAGCAGTACTTC.

The chain couples TRBV4-1 to TRBJ2-7; D call uncertain. Trimming took 5 bases from V and 2 from J, leaving 4 bases between them. This CDR3 comprises 11 residues. The germline V gene encodes CDR1 MGHRA and CDR2 YSYEKL. The CDR3 sequence is CASSSPYEQYF. CDR3 sequence (DNA): TGCGCCAGCAGCTCTCCCTACGAGCAGTACTTC.